This passage covers 12 T cell receptor beta chains from one sample sequenced in a study of early T cells in non-severe SARS-CoV-2 infection. Each CDR3 protein gets one entry after TCRdb re-called the 5' RACE reads with MiXCR. The repertoire has tens of thousands of distinct CDR3 sequences, 5% to 6.5% of them found once; the top ten carry approximately 3.6%. Material for sequencing was whole blood. Receptors were obtained from an adult who was a healthcare worker with PCR-confirmed SARS-CoV-2 infection or an uninfected control (not recorded which).

This clonotype was counted only a few times. V usage is TRBV3-1 and J usage is TRBJ1-4; D perhaps matches TRBD1 (6 bases). The CDR3 covers 16 residues. The V and J ends lost 3 bases and 3 bases respectively, with 14 bases between them. The germline gives CDR1 LGHDT, CDR2 YNNKEL (reference sequence). CDR3 DNA: TGTGCCAGCAGCCACAGTTCGACAGGTGCTAATGAAAAACTGTTTTTT. Residues: CASSHSSTGANEKLFF.

This clonotype was counted between two and nine times. The chain uses TRBV12-3 or TRBV12-4 and TRBJ1-1, with unresolved D. V lost 0 bases, J lost 0 bases, and 11 bases lay in between. The CDR3 is made up of 16 amino acids. For the CDR3, the DNA is TGTGCCAGCAGTTTAGCGCAGAACAGATTGAACACTGAAGCTTTCTTT. It yields the protein CASSLAQNRLNTEAFF.

J is TRBJ2-7 and V is TRBV19, with D tentatively TRBD1 (5 bases). The CDR3 totals 13 residues. V lost 6 bases and J lost 2, with 11 bases in between. Germline values: CDR1 LNHDA, CDR2 SQIVND (reference sequence). CDR3 sequence (DNA): TGTGCCAGTAGGAAATCAGGGACCTACGAGCAGTACTTC. It specifies CASRKSGTYEQYF.

This clonotype occurred many times. The chain joins TRBV11-1 to TRBJ1-2; D possibly corresponds to TRBD1 (6 bases). Germline CDR1 SGHAT, CDR2 FQDESV (reference sequence). The CDR3 is 16 residues long. Trimming shortened V by 0 bases and J by 4 bases, and 15 bases separated the two germline ends. Here the CDR3 reads CASSLASPGTSYGYTF. The CDR3 region has the DNA TGTGCCAGCAGCTTAGCCTCACCGGGGACAAGCTATGGCTACACCTTC.

The CDR3 region has the DNA TGTGCCAGCAGTCCCCAGATTAATGAAAAACTGTTTTTT. Translation: CASSPQINEKLFF. V usage is TRBV12-3 or TRBV12-4 and J usage is TRBJ1-4; no clear D gene. With 5 bases removed from V and 4 bases from J, the gap between germline ends came to 8 bases. This CDR3 spans 13 amino acids.

This clonotype was observed a few times. V is TRBV3-1 and J is TRBJ2-7, with TRBD2 matching over 13 bases. The length of the CDR3 is 15 residues. With 1 base clipped from V and 5 bases from J, the junction kept 2 bases outside the gene matches. The germline CDR1 and CDR2 sequences are LGHDT and YNNKEL (reference sequence). The CDR3 loop reads CASSQAGLAGDEQYF. CDR3 bases: TGTGCCAGCAGCCAAGCTGGACTAGCGGGAGACGAGCAGTACTTC.

This clonotype was recorded many times. This chain uses TRBV20-1 with TRBJ1-2; the D is unclear. V lost 0 bases and J lost 4, with 24 bases in between. The CDR3 loop spans 18 amino acids. Germline V gene sequence: CDR1 DFQATT, CDR2 SNEGSKA (reference sequence). The CDR3 region has the DNA TGCAGTGCTAGAGATCGCAGACCGGTAGATAGTTTTGGCTATGGCTACACCTTC. Amino acids: CSARDRRPVDSFGYGYTF.

The sample holds a few counts of this clonotype. V and J are TRBV11-2 and TRBJ2-1; 12 bases fit TRBD2. The CDR3 is 17 residues long. Germline CDR1 is SGHAT and CDR2 is FQNNGV. After removal of 2 bases from V and 3 bases from J, the junction contained 5 bases not matched to a gene. The CDR3 nucleotides read TGTGCCAGCAGCTTACTACCGACTAGCGGGAGCTACAATGAGCAGTTCTTC. This codes for CASSLLPTSGSYNEQFF.

This clonotype was observed a few times. The chain is built from TRBV6-6 and TRBJ2-1, with D perhaps being TRBD1 or TRBD2 (5 bases each). The germline V gene encodes CDR1 MNHNY and CDR2 SVGAGI (reference sequence). The CDR3 consists of 14 residues. V gave up 8 bases and J gave up 10 bases, with 21 bases separating them. CDR3 region: CASEGTAQLREQFF. CDR3 bases: TGTGCCAGCGAAGGGACGGCCCAATTAAGGGAGCAGTTCTTC.

This clonotype was recorded many times. This chain links TRBV24-1 with TRBJ2-1, with unresolved D. Looked up from germline, CDR1 is KGHDR and CDR2 is SFDVKD. Trimming shortened V by 9 bases and J by 4 bases, and 9 bases separated the two germline ends. CDR3 length: 12 amino acids. This chain's CDR3 is CATGSGYNEQFF. DNA for the CDR3: TGTGCCACCGGTTCCGGTTACAATGAGCAGTTCTTC.

A few counts support this clonotype. V and J are TRBV18 and TRBJ1-1, with D perhaps TRBD1 (6 bases). There are 13 residues in the CDR3. CDR1 is KGHSH, CDR2 LQKENI, per germline. The ends were cut back, 2 bases at V and 11 bases at J, with 15 bases in the middle. As DNA, the CDR3 is TGTGCCAGCTCACCATCCCAGAACCAGGGGGCTTTCTTT. This codes for CASSPSQNQGAFF.

In DNA, the CDR3 is TGTGCCAGCAGGGGTACAGGGGGACCTCCCTACGAGCAGTACTTC. Translating it yields CASRGTGGPPYEQYF. The gene calls are TRBV6-5 and TRBJ2-7, with TRBD1 matching 8 bases. The CDR3 is made up of 15 amino acids. Germline V lookup: CDR1 MNHEY, CDR2 SVGAGI. The V and J ends lost 6 bases and 2 bases, in that order; junction bases with no gene match: 9.